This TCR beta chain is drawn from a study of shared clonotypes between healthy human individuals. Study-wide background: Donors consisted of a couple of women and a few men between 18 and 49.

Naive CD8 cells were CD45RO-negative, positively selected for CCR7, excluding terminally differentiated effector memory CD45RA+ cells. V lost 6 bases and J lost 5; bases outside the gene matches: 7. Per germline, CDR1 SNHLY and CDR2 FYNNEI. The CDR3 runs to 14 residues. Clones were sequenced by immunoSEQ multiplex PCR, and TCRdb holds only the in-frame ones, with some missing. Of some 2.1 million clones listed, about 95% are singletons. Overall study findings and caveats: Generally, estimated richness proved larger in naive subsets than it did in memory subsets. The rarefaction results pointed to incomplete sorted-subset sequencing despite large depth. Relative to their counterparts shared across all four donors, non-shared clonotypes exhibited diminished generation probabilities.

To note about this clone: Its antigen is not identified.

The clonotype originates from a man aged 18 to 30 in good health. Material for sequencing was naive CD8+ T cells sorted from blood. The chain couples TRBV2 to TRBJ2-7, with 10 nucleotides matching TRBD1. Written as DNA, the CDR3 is TGTGCCAGCAGACCCGACAGGGGGCGCAACGAGCAGTACTTC. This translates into CASRPDRGRNEQYF.